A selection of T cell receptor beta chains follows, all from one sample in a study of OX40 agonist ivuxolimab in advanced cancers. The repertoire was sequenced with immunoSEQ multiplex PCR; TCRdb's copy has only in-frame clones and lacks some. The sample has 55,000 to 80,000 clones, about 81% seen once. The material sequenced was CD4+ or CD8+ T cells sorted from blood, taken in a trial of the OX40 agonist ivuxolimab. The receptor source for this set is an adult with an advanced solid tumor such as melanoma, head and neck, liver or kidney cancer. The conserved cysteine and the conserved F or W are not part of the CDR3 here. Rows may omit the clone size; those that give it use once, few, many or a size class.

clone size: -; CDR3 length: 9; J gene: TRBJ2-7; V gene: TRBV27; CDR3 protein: ASRDRLVQY
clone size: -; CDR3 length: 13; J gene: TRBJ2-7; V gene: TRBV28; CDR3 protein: ASSTDGGGSGEQY
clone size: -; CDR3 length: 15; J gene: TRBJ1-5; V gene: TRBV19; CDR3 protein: ASRRTGVSQANQPQH
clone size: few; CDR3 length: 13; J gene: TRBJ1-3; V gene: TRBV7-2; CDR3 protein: ASSSKTFSGNTIY
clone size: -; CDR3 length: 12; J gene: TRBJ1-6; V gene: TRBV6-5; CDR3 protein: ASSFDALDSPLH
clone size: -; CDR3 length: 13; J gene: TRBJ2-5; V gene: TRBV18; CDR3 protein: ASSPGDRVGKTQY
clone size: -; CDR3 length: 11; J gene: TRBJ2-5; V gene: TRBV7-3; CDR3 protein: ASSPRVQETQY
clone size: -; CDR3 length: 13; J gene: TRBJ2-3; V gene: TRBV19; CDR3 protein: ASSMWRSYTDTQY
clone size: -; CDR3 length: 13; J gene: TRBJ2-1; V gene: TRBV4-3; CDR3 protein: ASSQTSAAYNEQF
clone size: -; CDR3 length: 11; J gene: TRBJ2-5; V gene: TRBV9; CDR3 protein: ASSVEVWETQY
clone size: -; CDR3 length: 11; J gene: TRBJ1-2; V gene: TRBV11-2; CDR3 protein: ASSLVEKTGYT
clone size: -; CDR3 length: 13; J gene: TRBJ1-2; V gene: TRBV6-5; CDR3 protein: ASRPGQVPGYGYT
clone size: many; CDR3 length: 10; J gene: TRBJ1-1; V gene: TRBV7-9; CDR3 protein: ASSDRGSEAF
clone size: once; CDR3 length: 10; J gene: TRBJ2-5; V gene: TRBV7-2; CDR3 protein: ASSLSRETQY
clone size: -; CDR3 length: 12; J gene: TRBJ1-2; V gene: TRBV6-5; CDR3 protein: ASRRAGTNYGYT
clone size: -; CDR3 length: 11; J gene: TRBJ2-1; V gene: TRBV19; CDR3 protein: ASSIALYNEQF
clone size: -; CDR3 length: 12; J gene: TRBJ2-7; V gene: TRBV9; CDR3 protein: ASSVGLAKSEQY
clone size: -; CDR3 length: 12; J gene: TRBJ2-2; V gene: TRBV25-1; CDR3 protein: ASLGQVNTGELF
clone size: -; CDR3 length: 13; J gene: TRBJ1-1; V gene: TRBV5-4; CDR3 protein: ASSFAGAPNTEAF
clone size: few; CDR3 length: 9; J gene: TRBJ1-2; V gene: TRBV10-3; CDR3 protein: AISATYGYT
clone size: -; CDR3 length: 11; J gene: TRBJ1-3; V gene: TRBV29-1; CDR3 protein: SVKGQTGNTIY
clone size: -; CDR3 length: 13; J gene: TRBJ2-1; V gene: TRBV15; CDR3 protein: ATSLLAGGPHEQF
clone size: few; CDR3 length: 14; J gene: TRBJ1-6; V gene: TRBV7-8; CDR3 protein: ASSENRIRAGSPLH
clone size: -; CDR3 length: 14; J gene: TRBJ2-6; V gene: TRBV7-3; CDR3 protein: ASSLGSRPASNVLT
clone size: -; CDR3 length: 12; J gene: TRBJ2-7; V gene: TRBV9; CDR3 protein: ASSAGTRKDEQY
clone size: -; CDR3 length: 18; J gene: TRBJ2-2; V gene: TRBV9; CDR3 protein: ASSVATGLAGGRNTGELF
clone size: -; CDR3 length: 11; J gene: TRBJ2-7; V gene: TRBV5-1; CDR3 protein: ASSSGGGYEQY
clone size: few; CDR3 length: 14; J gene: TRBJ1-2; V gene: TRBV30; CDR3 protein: AWSVGQGRENYGYT
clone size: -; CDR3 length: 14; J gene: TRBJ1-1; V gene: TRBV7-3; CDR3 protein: ASSLTGPGMNTEAF
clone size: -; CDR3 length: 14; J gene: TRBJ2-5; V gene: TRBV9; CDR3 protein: ASSVGLAGGEETQY
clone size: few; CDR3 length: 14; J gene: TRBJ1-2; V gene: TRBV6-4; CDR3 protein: ASSPKGDGSNYGYT
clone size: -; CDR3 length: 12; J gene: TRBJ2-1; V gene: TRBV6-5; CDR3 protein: ASSGGGFDNEQF
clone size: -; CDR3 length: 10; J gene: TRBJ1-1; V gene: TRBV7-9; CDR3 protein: ATRGQSTEAF
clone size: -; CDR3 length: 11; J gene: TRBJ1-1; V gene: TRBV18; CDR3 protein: ASSPGQNTEAF
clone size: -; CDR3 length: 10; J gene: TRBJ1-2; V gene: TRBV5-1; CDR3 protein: ASSLTGHGYT
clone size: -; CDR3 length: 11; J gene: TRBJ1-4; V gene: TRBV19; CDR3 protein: ASDPGLNEKLF
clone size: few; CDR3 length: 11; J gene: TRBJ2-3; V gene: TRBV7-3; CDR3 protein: ASSLTRVDTQY
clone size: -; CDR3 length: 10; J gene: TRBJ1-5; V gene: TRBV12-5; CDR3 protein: ASEGLGQPQH
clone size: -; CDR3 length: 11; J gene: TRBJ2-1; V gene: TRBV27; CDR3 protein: ASKGASYNEQF
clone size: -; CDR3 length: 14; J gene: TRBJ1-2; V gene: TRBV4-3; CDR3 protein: ASSQESAGGNYGYT
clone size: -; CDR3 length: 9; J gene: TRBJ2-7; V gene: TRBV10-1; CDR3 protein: ASALGGQQY
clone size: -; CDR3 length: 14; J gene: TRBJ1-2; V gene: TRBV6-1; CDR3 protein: ASSEIGTGGHDGYT
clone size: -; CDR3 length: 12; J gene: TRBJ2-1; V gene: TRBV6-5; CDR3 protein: ASSFSGGAREQF
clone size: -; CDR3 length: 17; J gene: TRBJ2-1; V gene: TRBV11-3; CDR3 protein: ASSSSLLGGSNPYNEQF
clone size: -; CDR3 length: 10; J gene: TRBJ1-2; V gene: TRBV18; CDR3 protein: ASSPPWGYYT
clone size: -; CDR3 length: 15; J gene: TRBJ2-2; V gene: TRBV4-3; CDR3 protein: ASSQEAGGMNTGELF
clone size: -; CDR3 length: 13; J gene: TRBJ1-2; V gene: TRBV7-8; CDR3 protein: ASSLVVGTNYGYT
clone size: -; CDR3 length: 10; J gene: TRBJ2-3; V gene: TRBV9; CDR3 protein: ASSPWLDTQY
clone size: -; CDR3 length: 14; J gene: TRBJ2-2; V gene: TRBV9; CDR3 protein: ASSWTSGRSYGELF
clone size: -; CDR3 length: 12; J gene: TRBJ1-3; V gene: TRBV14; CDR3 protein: ASSPGISGNTIY
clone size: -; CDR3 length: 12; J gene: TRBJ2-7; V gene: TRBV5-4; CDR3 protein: ASSLRDGSYEQY
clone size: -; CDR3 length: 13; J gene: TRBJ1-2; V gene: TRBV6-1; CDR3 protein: ASSARDRGVDGYT
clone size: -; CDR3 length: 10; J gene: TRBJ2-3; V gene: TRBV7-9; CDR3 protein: ASSQPTDTQY
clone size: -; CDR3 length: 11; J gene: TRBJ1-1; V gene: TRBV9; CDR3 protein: ASSAGTGGRAF
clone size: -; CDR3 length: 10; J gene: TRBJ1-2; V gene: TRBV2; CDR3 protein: ATLQGNYGYT
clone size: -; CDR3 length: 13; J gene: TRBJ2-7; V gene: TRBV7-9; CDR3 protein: ASSTPGLVLYEQY
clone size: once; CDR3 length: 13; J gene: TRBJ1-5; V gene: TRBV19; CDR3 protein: ASSLRTDSNQPQH